One and the same sample provided the 16 T cell receptor beta chains below, sequenced in a study of identical twins. TCRdb analysed the 5' RACE reads with MiXCR anew, one entry per CDR3 protein. The sample includes hundreds of thousands of distinct CDR3 sequences, approximately 8.3% of them seen just once. This sample was also put to use in a study of yellow fever vaccine responses in identical twins.

The sequencing sample was made of memory (CD45RO+) T cells sorted from blood. The receptors stem from a woman between 18 and 29 years old in good health.

This clonotype was found many times. The CDR3, as DNA: TGTGCCAGCAGCTTAAGGTCCCACACCGGGGAGCTGTTTTTT. This translates into CASSLRSHTGELFF. The chain combines TRBV7-2 with TRBJ2-2, with D unclear. V was cut by 2 bases and J by 3 bases, with 7 bases left in between. Germline CDR1 SGHTA, CDR2 FQGNSA. This CDR3 has 14 residues.

This clonotype was picked up many times. The chain links TRBV6-1 to TRBJ2-7, with a possible D match to TRBD1 (7 bases). The CDR3 totals 13 residues. The germline V gene has CDR1 MNHNS and CDR2 SASEGT. Trimming cost V 6 bases and J 2 bases, with 11 bases left between them. DNA of the CDR3: TGTGCCAGCAGGCAGGGGGGCACCTACGAGCAGTACTTC. The encoded protein is CASRQGGTYEQYF.

The CDR3 reads CASSYLGPTRGTGELFF. CDR3 nucleotide sequence: TGTGCCAGCAGTTACCTCGGCCCTACGAGGGGCACCGGGGAGCTGTTTTTT. The rearrangement joins TRBV6-5 to TRBJ2-2, with D perhaps TRBD1 or TRBD2 (5 bases each). Germline lookup yields CDR1 MNHEY and CDR2 SVGAGI. Trimming took 2 bases from V and 4 from J, leaving 17 bases between them. The length of the CDR3 is 17 residues.

The chain uses TRBV4-2 and TRBJ2-3; D perhaps matches TRBD2 (6 bases). The germline V gene encodes CDR1 LGHNA and CDR2 YNFKEQ. CDR3 length: 17 amino acids. With 1 base removed from V and 1 base from J, the gap between germline ends came to 15 bases. CDR3 sequence: CASSQGRVGSGTDTQYF. The CDR3 DNA is TGTGCCAGCAGCCAAGGGAGGGTGGGCTCGGGCACAGATACGCAGTATTTT.

Many counts were recorded for this clonotype. The chain combines TRBV6-2 or TRBV6-3 with TRBJ2-7; perhaps TRBD2 as D (6 bases). From germline, CDR1 is MNHEY and CDR2 SVGEGT. The V gene lost 6 bases and the J gene lost 6 bases, with 12 bases spanning the gap. The CDR3 extends over 12 amino acids. As DNA, the CDR3 is TGTGCCAGCAGGGAGGGCCTTGGCGAGCAGTACTTC. Translating it yields CASREGLGEQYF.

The sample holds many counts of this clonotype. V and J are TRBV6-5 and TRBJ1-2; 9 bases line up with TRBD1. The CDR3 is made up of 15 amino acids. Germline CDR1 reads MNHEY; CDR2 reads SVGAGI. V was pared by 2 bases and J by 5 bases, with 6 bases of the junction left unmatched. CDR3 protein: CASSYAETGGYGYTF. The CDR3 DNA reads as TGTGCCAGCAGTTACGCAGAGACAGGGGGGTATGGCTACACCTTC.

This clonotype was counted a few times. The chain couples TRBV25-1 to TRBJ2-2; weak D call: TRBD1 (6 bases). This CDR3 spans 15 amino acids. CDR1 is MGHDK, CDR2 SYGVNS, per germline. V was pared by 2 bases and J by 6 bases, with 13 bases between. The CDR3 bases are TGTGCCAGCAGTGAAAACAGGGTAAAGGCCGGGGAGCTGTTTTTT. This encodes CASSENRVKAGELFF.

This clonotype appeared many times. The chain employs TRBV12-3 or TRBV12-4 and TRBJ1-2; the match to TRBD1 covers 10 bases. CDR3 length: 15 residues. V lost 6 bases to trimming and J lost 4 bases; unmatched junction nucleotides: 8. CDR3 region: CASSQIGTGAYGYTF. The CDR3, as DNA: TGTGCCAGCAGCCAAATTGGGACAGGGGCCTATGGCTACACCTTC.

This clonotype occurred many times. V gene TRBV24-1 combines with J gene TRBJ2-7; TRBD1 aligns across 8 bases. The CDR3 length is 16 residues. CDR1 is KGHDR and CDR2 is SFDVKD in the germline V gene. Unmatched junction bases numbered 9, after V lost 4 bases and J lost 2 bases. In DNA form, the CDR3 reads TGTGCCACCAGTGACCTACCAGGACAGGGTACCTACGAGCAGTACTTC. This gives the protein CATSDLPGQGTYEQYF.

This clonotype has ten or more counts. The V call is TRBV27, the J call TRBJ2-1; D is undetermined. The CDR3 length is 15 residues. Per the germline V gene, CDR1 is MNHEY and CDR2 is SMNVEV (reference sequence). The ends were cut back, 5 bases at V and 3 bases at J, with 14 bases in the middle. This CDR3 reads CASSLYTGRYNEQFF. In nucleotides, the CDR3 is TGTGCCAGCAGTCTATACACCGGACGCTACAATGAGCAGTTCTTC.

This clonotype was observed many times. The CDR3 sequence: CATTRSAYNEQFF. CDR3 sequence (DNA): TGTGCCACTACCAGATCAGCCTACAATGAGCAGTTCTTC. V and J are TRBV15 and TRBJ2-1; D remains unclear. With 9 bases removed from V and 2 bases from J, the gap between germline ends came to 11 bases. Germline V gene sequence: CDR1 LNHNV, CDR2 YYDKDF (reference sequence). This CDR3 has 13 amino acids.

The chain employs TRBV20-1 and TRBJ1-1, with D possibly matching TRBD1 (5 bases). V was shortened by 3 bases and J by 6 bases, with 17 bases between the two germline ends. Germline CDR1 and CDR2: DFQATT and SNEGSKA (reference sequence). The CDR3 runs 14 residues. In DNA, the CDR3 is TGCAGTGCTAGGGGGGACGGAGGGATTGCTGAAGCTTTCTTT. Amino acids: CSARGDGGIAEAFF.

This clonotype has at least ten counts. This sequence joins TRBV12-3 or TRBV12-4 and TRBJ2-1; D unresolved. Deletions cut 8 bases from V and 6 bases from J, with 8 bases between. The CDR3 consists of 11 residues. The CDR3 here is CASGKGNEQFF. For the CDR3, the DNA is TGTGCCAGCGGAAAGGGCAATGAGCAGTTCTTC.

The chain employs TRBV4-2 and TRBJ2-2, with 8 bases identical to TRBD2. CDR1 is LGHNA, CDR2 YNFKEQ, per germline. The junction had 6 bases not matched to a gene; V was cut back by 3 bases and J by 6 bases. The CDR3 loop spans 15 amino acids. The CDR3, as DNA: TGTGCCAGCAGCCATCCAGCGGGAGAGCCCGGGGAGCTGTTTTTT. Translating it yields CASSHPAGEPGELFF.

Concerning this clonotype: A much larger clone is a single base away; this may be a read error. This rearrangement joins TRBV5-1 to TRBJ2-7; 7 bases fit TRBD1. CDR1 is SGHRS, CDR2 YFSETQ, per germline. This CDR3 spans 15 amino acids. CDR3 loop: CASSLGQPSSYKQYF. CDR3 nucleotides: TGCGCCAGCAGCCTGGGACAGCCGAGCTCCTACAAGCAGTACTTC. Variable domain in full (rest from reference TRBV5-1 and TRBJ2-7): KAGVTQTPRYLIKTRGQQVTLSCSPISGHRSVSWYQQTPGQGLQFLFEYFSETQRNKGNFPGRFSGRQFSNSRSEMNVSTLELGDSALYLCASSLGQPSSYKQYFGPGTRLTVT.

This clonotype was found many times. CDR3 sequence (DNA): TGTGCCAGCAGGGACAGGGCGGGAGATACGCAGTATTTT. It is translated as CASRDRAGDTQYF. The chain links TRBV28 to TRBJ2-3, with 8 bases that match TRBD1. J gave up 5 bases and V 6 bases, and 4 bases lay outside the gene matches. The CDR3 is 13 residues long. The germline gives CDR1 MDHEN, CDR2 SYDVKM.